This T cell receptor beta chain comes out of a study of control samples from healthy donors and cancer patients. Germline loops: CDR1 MDHEN, CDR2 SYDVKM. The CDR3 loop spans 18 amino acids. J was trimmed by 4 bases and V by 2 bases; bases with no gene match: 13. The assay was immunoSEQ multiplex PCR, and TCRdb's table has in-frame clones only and misses some. This table holds around 140,000 clones, nearly 90% found once. Sequenced input: PBMCs. The gene calls are TRBV28 and TRBJ1-4; 7 bases are shared with TRBD1. The TCR comes from a man aged 45-65 years with head and neck cancer. CDR3 loop: CASSLLTPQGPNNEKLFF. The CDR3 coding sequence is TGTGCCAGCAGTTTACTCACCCCACAGGGGCCAAATAATGAAAAACTGTTTTTT. The whole variable domain, remainder taken from reference TRBV28 and TRBJ1-4, is DVKVTQSSRYLVKRTGEKVFLECVQDMDHENMFWYRQDPGLGLRLIYFSYDVKMKEKGDIPEGYSVSREKKERFSLILESASTNQTSMYLCASSLLTPQGPNNEKLFFGSGTQLSVL.